This T cell receptor (beta chain) was identified during a study of T cell responses to AZD1222 COVID-19 vaccine. Overall study findings and caveats: Reports indicate that nearly half of spike-specific TCRs are directed at unmutated variant regions. It should be noted that donors were predominantly white British and more often female, and clonal diversity was possibly underestimated.

With respect to this clone: The antigen is undetermined. This sample also contains other DNA sequences that code for the same CDR3.

Germline V lookup: CDR1 MNHEY, CDR2 SMNVEV (reference sequence). Trimming shortened V by 3 bases and J by 0 bases, and 2 bases separated the two germline ends. The CDR3 contains 13 residues. Sequencing was performed with immunoSEQ multiplex PCR; in TCRdb, only in-frame clones are kept and a portion is missing. The sample has 130,000 to 150,000 clones; about 86% are singletons. The sample was peripheral blood, taken 28 days after the second AZD1222 dose. This chain uses TRBV27 with TRBJ2-2; no clear D. This receptor was identified in an adult who received the AZD1222 COVID-19 vaccine. The CDR3 is CASSLTNTGELFF. CDR3 nucleotides: TGTGCCAGCAGTTTGACGAACACCGGGGAGCTGTTTTTT.